The entry below describes one T cell receptor beta chain. No antigen is known for it. TCRdb redid the calling of the reads with MiXCR, one entry per CDR3 protein. Of approximately 220,000 distinct CDR3 sequences in the sample, around two fifths were seen once. This specimen belongs to a study of T cell repertoires in cytomegalovirus infection. Study in general: It can be stated that public TCR beta signatures indicated CMV infection as well as a matching HLA type.

Between the trimmed V and J ends, which lost 2 bases and 0 bases, there was a span of 20 bases. CDR3 length: 19 amino acids. Germline CDR1 SGHTA, CDR2 FQGTGA. Sample: CD8+ T cells from cultured PBMCs, taken from culture after CMV antigen stimulation. The chain links TRBV7-3 to TRBJ2-1; D possibly corresponds to TRBD2 (7 bases). The TCR was taken from a human donor in good health (CMV status not recorded). Some clones in this sample may be carry-over from other donors' samples. The CDR3 region is CASSLLGGGGPSSYNEQFF. CDR3 bases: TGTGCCAGCAGCTTATTGGGGGGCGGGGGCCCTAGCTCCTACAATGAGCAGTTCTTC.